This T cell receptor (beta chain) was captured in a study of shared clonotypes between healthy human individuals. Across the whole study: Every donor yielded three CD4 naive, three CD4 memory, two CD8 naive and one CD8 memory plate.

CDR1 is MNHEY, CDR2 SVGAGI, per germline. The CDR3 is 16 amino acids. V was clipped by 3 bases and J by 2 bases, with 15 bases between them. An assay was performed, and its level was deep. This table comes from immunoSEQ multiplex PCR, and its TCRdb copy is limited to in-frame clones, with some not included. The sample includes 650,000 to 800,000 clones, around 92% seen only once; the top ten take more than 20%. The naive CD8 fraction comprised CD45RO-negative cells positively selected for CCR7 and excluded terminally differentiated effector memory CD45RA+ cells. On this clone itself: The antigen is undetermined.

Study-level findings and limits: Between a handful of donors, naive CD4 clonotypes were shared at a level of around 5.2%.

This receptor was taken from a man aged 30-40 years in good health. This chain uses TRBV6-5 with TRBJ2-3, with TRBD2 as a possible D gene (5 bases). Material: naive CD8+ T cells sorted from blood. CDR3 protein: CASSYRGGGSTDTQYF. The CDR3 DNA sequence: TGTGCCAGCAGTTATAGAGGAGGCGGTTCCACAGATACGCAGTATTTT.